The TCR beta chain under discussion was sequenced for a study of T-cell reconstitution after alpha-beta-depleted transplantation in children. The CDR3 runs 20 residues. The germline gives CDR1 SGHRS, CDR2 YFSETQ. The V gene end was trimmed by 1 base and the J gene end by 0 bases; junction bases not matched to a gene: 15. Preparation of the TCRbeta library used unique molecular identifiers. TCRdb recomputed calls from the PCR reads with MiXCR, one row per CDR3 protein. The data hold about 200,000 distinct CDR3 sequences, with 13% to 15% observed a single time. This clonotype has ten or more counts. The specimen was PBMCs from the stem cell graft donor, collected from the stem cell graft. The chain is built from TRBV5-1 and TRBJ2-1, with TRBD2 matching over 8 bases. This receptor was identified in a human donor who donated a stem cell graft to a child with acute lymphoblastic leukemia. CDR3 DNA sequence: TGCGCCAGCAGCTTGTTTACTAGCGGAGCGGAAACCCACTCCTACAATGAGCAGTTCTTC. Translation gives CASSLFTSGAETHSYNEQFF.